This TCR beta chain was recorded in a study of blood T cell repertoires in COVID-19 (dated by TCRdb to 2018 to 2020). Study-level background: Samples from collaborators originated in the United States, Italy and Spain and spanned both the acute and convalescent phases of COVID-19. The samples were drawn from the first 160 participants of the ongoing ImmuneRACE study and from 1,254 subjects provided by 6 global collaborators. Where available, HLA class I and class II types were taken from metadata supplied by the sample provider and were not determined by assay-based typing. Sample metadata almost always included a de-identified subject ID, COVID-19 status, age in years and sex. The repertoires were made available in a free public database intended to serve as a resource for research on the immune response to SARS-CoV-2. The dataset comprised deeply sampled blood TCRbeta repertoires from subjects exposed to, actively infected with, or recovered from COVID-19. The material from the prospective study consisted of cDNA or gDNA derived from T cells, B-cell-depleted T cells, or PBMCs. Study-wide findings and limitations: How much clinical and demographic metadata was included differed by source and by participant, and the metadata was provided uncurated.

Germline trimming amounts to 4 bases on V and 1 base on J, with 9 as the count of junction bases outside the gene matches. The germline V gene (reference sequence) sets CDR1 to GTSNPN and CDR2 to SVGIG. The CDR3 runs 15 residues from the cysteine to the phenylalanine. CDR3 DNA is the only sequence kept; it has 45 bases, read in frame from the first base. Enrolling through a virtual design, the prospective study's participants ranged in age from roughly 18 to 89 years and lived across 20 to 25 United States geographic areas. Cohort assignment in the prospective study relied on participant-reported clinical history from a screening survey and a study questionnaire. Recovered participants in ImmuneRACE Cohort 3 were defined as having two consecutive negative NP/OP PCR tests, clearance from a healthcare professional, or resolution of symptoms. In the prospective study, whole blood, serum and a nasopharyngeal or oropharyngeal swab were collected from each participant by mobile phlebotomists. Additional blood draws and questionnaires over an approximately two-month period could optionally be provided by prospective study participants. Prospective study blood samples were shipped either frozen or at room temperature before DNA extraction.

Comments on this clone: No cognate antigen has been identified for it. Base-call qualities are not available, and no considerably larger clone is one nucleotide away.

TCRbeta CDR3 regions were amplified from genomic DNA by means of the immunoSEQ Assay, a bias-controlled multiplex PCR. As for how the authors treated the data: Nucleated cell counts per sample were estimated from amplification of reference gene primers within the assay. To quantify the absolute abundance of each unique TCRbeta CDR3 rearrangement, sequence reads were collapsed and filtered. For each sample, productive Simpson clonality was calculated as the square root of Simpson's diversity index across productive rearrangements. TCRdb stores this immuneACCESS table with in-frame sequences only. Part of the clones is absent; in the studies checked, under half of the shortfall reflects unresolved V genes, and no reason is known for the rest. The V and J calls and clone size were taken over from that table, and D and trimming were inferred from the DNA. Present in this sample are about 160,000 clones, about four fifths of which were seen just once. The ten largest clones capture nearly 3.5% of the sample.

The chain links TRBV30 with TRBJ1-2; TRBD1 matches 7 bases in the middle. Sequenced sample: PBMCs or T cells enriched from blood (not recorded which). The TCR comes from a woman aged 60-75 years who had recovered from COVID-19. The CDR3 in this case is CAWIRDRAHNYGYTF. The sequenced DNA is TGTGCCTGGATCCGAGACAGGGCGCATAACTATGGCTACACCTTC.